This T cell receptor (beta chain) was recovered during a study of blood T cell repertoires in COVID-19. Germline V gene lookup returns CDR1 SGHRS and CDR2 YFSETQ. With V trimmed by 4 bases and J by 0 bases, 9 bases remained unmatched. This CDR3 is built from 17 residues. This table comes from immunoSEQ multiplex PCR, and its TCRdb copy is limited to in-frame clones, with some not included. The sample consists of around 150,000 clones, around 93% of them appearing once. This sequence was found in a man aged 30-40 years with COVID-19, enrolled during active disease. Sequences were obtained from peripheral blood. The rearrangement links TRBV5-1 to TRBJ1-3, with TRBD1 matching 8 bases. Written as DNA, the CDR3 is TGCGCCAGCAGCGCCTCCGGGACAGGAATCTCTGGAAACACCATATATTTT. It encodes CASSASGTGISGNTIYF.